This T cell receptor beta chain appears in the sequencing data of a study of CD8+ T cells in alopecia areata. Study-wide context: Patients in the treated group were given tofacitinib by mouth, 5 to 10 mg twice a day.

Once RNA had been extracted, it was reverse transcribed into cDNA to act as the sequencing template. The protocol was immunoSEQ multiplex PCR, while the TCRdb copy is restricted to in-frame clones and leaves out a portion. The data contain approximately 7,800 clones, about 65% of them singletons. This CDR3 has 12 amino acids. V lost 1 base and J lost 5, with 6 bases in between. Per the germline V gene, CDR1 is SGHRS and CDR2 is YFSETQ. On this clone itself: The antigen remains unidentified.

Study conclusions and caveats: In patients, TCRs were shared less clearly than in mice, and HLA may possibly be involved.

Lesional scalp tissue (obtained by punch biopsy) and peripheral blood were collected from alopecia areata patients. The chain carries TRBV5-1 and TRBJ2-5; D unresolved. This receptor was identified in a human donor with alopecia areata. Sample: skin, taken at week 0. The CDR3 sequence is CASSLREETQYF. The DNA for the CDR3 is TGCGCCAGCAGCTTGAGAGAGGAGACCCAGTACTTC. Filled out from reference TRBV5-1 and TRBJ2-5, the complete variable domain reads KAGVTQTPRYLIKTRGQQVTLSCSPISGHRSVSWYQQTPGQGLQFLFEYFSETQRNKGNFPGRFSGRQFSNSRSEMNVSTLELGDSALYLCASSLREETQYFGPGTRLLVL.